These T cell receptor beta chains were read from a single sample in a study of blood T cell repertoires in COVID-19. Generated by immunoSEQ multiplex PCR, the TCRdb table keeps only in-frame clones and is missing some. In the table there are some 200,000 clones, roughly 80% of which are singletons. Sequencing was done on a sample of PBMCs or T cells enriched from blood (not recorded which). Source of these receptors: a man aged 40-50 years who had recovered from COVID-19. Each CDR3 is given with its conserved first and last residue. Each record gives: CDR3 DNA, CDR3 protein, D gene, clone size, J gene, V gene. The D gene is left open where the match is weak. A row's size may be missing; if present it is once, few, many or a size class.

TGTGCCAGCAGTTTGGGCAGTCTAGCCAAAAACATTCAGTACTTC CASSLGSLAKNIQYF NA NA TRBJ2-4 TRBV28
TGTGCCAGCAGCTTAGGCGGGACTACAAATGAGCAGTTCTTC CASSLGGTTNEQFF TRBD2 NA TRBJ2-1 TRBV7-3
TGCAGCGTTGTAGGACAGGGCGTTTCTGGCTACACCTTC CSVVGQGVSGYTF TRBD1 few TRBJ1-2 TRBV29-1
TGTGCCAGCGTGAGCGGGAGGGGTTCCGAGCAGTACTTC CASVSGRGSEQYF TRBD2 NA TRBJ2-7 TRBV28
TGTGCCAGCAGTATCTTGCTGGGACAGGGGGCAGGTGAAGCTTTCTTT CASSILLGQGAGEAFF TRBD1 NA TRBJ1-1 TRBV27
TGTGCCAGCAGCTCGAACAGGGTAGGATCTTGGGAGACCCAGTACTTC CASSSNRVGSWETQYF NA NA TRBJ2-5 TRBV5-4
TGTGCCTGCCGGGATGGGGAGACCTCTAGCACAGATACGCAGTATTTT CACRDGETSSTDTQYF NA NA TRBJ2-3 TRBV30
TGTGCCAGCAGCTTAGCGCTTGGACAGGGGCGGAATCAGCCCCAGCATTTT CASSLALGQGRNQPQHF TRBD1 NA TRBJ1-5 TRBV7-9
TGCGCCAGCAGCGGAAGAGGACTAGCGGGATCATTCACCGGGGAGCTGTTTTTT CASSGRGLAGSFTGELFF TRBD2 once TRBJ2-2 TRBV5-1
TGTGCCAGCAGCTTCCCCGGGACAGGGCTCGGAAACACCATATATTTT CASSFPGTGLGNTIYF TRBD1 NA TRBJ1-3 TRBV5-8
TGTGCCAGCAGCCCCAGGGACTTCCTAGACACCGGGGAGCTGTTTTTT CASSPRDFLDTGELFF NA NA TRBJ2-2 TRBV7-3
TGTGCCAGCACCCACCGGAGCGAGAGCTCCTACGAGCAGTACTTC CASTHRSESSYEQYF NA few TRBJ2-7 TRBV7-2
TGTGCCAGCAGCTTCCAACCTCTAGCGGAGACCCAGTACTTC CASSFQPLAETQYF NA NA TRBJ2-5 TRBV5-5
TGTGCCAGCAGCCCATTGGGGGCAGGGGCGAACACTGAAGCTTTCTTT CASSPLGAGANTEAFF NA few TRBJ1-1 TRBV5-5
TGTGCCAGCAGCTTATTCGGCGGGACTCAAGAGACCCAGTACTTC CASSLFGGTQETQYF NA NA TRBJ2-5 TRBV7-9
TGTGCCAGCAGCCAAGATCGGACGGGAGGGCCCTACAATGAGCAGTTCTTC CASSQDRTGGPYNEQFF TRBD2 NA TRBJ2-1 TRBV4-2
TGCGCCAGCAGCCCCGACAGCTACTACGAGCAGTACTTC CASSPDSYYEQYF NA NA TRBJ2-7 TRBV4-3
TGTGCCAGCAGTTACTGGAGCGTCCATAATTCACCCCTCCACTTT CASSYWSVHNSPLHF NA NA TRBJ1-6 TRBV6-5
TGCGCCAGCAGCGGGGGACAGGGTCGGGCCACTGAAGCTTTCTTT CASSGGQGRATEAFF TRBD1 NA TRBJ1-1 TRBV5-1
TGTGCCATCAGCCTACAGGGGACAAACACCATATATTTT CAISLQGTNTIYF TRBD1 NA TRBJ1-3 TRBV10-3
TGTGCCAGCAGTCACACTAAGCTCAACTATGGCTACACCTTC CASSHTKLNYGYTF NA NA TRBJ1-2 TRBV28
TGTGCCAGCAGCCAGCAAACTCGCCGCCTATACAATGAGCAGTTCTTC CASSQQTRRLYNEQFF NA NA TRBJ2-1 TRBV7-8
TGTGCCAGCAGCGCGGAGCCGGGACAGGGGGACGAGCAGTACTTC CASSAEPGQGDEQYF TRBD1 NA TRBJ2-7 TRBV9
TGTGCCAGCACGGCGTGGGACAGACGAAACACTGAAGCTTTCTTT CASTAWDRRNTEAFF TRBD1 NA TRBJ1-1 TRBV3-1/TRBV3-2
TGTGCCAGTAGTATTCCTGGTTGGGCGCGGGACAGGGGAGGCAATCAGCCCCAGCATTTT CASSIPGWARDRGGNQPQHF TRBD1 NA TRBJ1-5 TRBV19
TGCGCCAGCAGCCCCGACAGGCCTAACACTGAAGCTTTCTTT CASSPDRPNTEAFF NA NA TRBJ1-1 TRBV5-1
TGTGCCAGCAACGAAAGGGGAGATACGCAGTATTTT CASNERGDTQYF NA NA TRBJ2-3 TRBV2
TGTGCCAGCAGTTTCCCCAGGGAAGGACAGCCCCAGCATTTT CASSFPREGQPQHF NA NA TRBJ1-5 TRBV28
TGTGCCATCAGTGATATGTCTAGCGGGAGGCCGGATACGCAGTATTTT CAISDMSSGRPDTQYF TRBD2 NA TRBJ2-3 TRBV10-3
TGTGCCTGGAGTGTACGGGGGGGACAGCCCCAGCATTTT CAWSVRGGQPQHF NA NA TRBJ1-5 TRBV30
TGCGCCAGCAGCCCCGGGACAGGGGTTCCCAAGAACTATGGCTACACCTTC CASSPGTGVPKNYGYTF TRBD1 NA TRBJ1-2 TRBV4-1
TGTGCCAGCAGCGTACCGGGAGGGCCGAGAGATACGCAGTATTTT CASSVPGGPRDTQYF TRBD2 NA TRBJ2-3 TRBV9
TGTGCCAGCAGCTTACAAGGGGTTTATAACTATGGCTACACCTTC CASSLQGVYNYGYTF NA once TRBJ1-2 TRBV7-9
TGTGCCAGCAGCCACCCGGGACTAGCGACATACGAGCAGTACTTC CASSHPGLATYEQYF TRBD2 NA TRBJ2-7 TRBV4-2
TGTGCCAGCAGACCGACAGGCCTTAATGAAAAACTGTTTTTT CASRPTGLNEKLFF NA NA TRBJ1-4 TRBV2
TGTGCCAGCACGAGCGGTGATGAGCAGTTCTTC CASTSGDEQFF NA NA TRBJ2-1 TRBV11-2
TGTGCCAGCAGCCTGGGGCAGGGGGCGACAGATACGCAGTATTTT CASSLGQGATDTQYF TRBD1 NA TRBJ2-3 TRBV7-9
TGTGCCAGCAGCTTAAGGAGGGCGGGGTCTAGCACAGATACGCAGTATTTT CASSLRRAGSSTDTQYF NA NA TRBJ2-3 TRBV7-2
TGTGCCAGCAGTCGTACAGGGGGCATTACAGATACGCAGTATTTT CASSRTGGITDTQYF TRBD1 NA TRBJ2-3 TRBV6-5
TGTGCCACCACAAATGGGGGGGCGCAGGTTGGAAACACCATATATTTT CATTNGGAQVGNTIYF NA NA TRBJ1-3 TRBV6-6
TGTGCCAGCAGCTTAGGCGGACTAGCGGGCACAGATACGCAGTATTTT CASSLGGLAGTDTQYF TRBD2 few TRBJ2-3 TRBV7-2
TGTGCCAGCAGCTTATGGTGGGCGGGATCCCACAATGAGCAGTTCTTC CASSLWWAGSHNEQFF NA once TRBJ2-1 TRBV7-9
TGTGCCAGTGGGAGGACAGGGGGCTTGAACGAGCAGTACTTC CASGRTGGLNEQYF TRBD1 NA TRBJ2-7 TRBV6-5
TGTGCCACCCATGACAGGGCGCACTCTGGAAACACCATATATTTT CATHDRAHSGNTIYF TRBD1 NA TRBJ1-3 TRBV6-4